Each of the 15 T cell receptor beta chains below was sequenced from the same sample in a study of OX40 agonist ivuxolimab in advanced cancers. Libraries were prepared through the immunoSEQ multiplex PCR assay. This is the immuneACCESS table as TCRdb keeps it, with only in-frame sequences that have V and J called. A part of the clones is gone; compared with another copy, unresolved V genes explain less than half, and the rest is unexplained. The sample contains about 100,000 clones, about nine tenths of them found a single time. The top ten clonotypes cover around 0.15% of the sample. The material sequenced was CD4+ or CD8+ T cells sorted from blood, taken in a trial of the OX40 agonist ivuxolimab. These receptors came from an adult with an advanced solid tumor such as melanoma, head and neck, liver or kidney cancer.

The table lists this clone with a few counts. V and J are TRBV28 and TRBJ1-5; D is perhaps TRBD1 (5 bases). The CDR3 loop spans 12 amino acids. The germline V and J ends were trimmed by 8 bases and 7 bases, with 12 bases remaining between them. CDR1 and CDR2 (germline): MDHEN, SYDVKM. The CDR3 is CASRGGGQPQHF. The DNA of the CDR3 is TGTGCCAGCCGTGGGGGAGGGCAGCCCCAGCATTTT.

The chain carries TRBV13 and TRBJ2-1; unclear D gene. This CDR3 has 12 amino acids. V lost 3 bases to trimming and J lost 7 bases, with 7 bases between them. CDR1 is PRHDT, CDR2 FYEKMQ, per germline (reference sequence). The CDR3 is CASSFVGNEQFF. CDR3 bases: TGTGCCAGCAGCTTCGTGGGAAATGAGCAGTTCTTC.

The CDR3 loop is CASRSVTSYEQYF. CDR3 DNA sequence: TGTGCCAGCAGATCGGTCACCTCCTACGAGCAGTACTTC. V gene TRBV6-6 combines with J gene TRBJ2-7; no clear D. The CDR3 length is 13 residues. With 6 bases removed from V and 0 bases from J, the gap between germline ends came to 9 bases. Germline V gives CDR1 MNHNY, CDR2 SVGAGI (reference sequence).

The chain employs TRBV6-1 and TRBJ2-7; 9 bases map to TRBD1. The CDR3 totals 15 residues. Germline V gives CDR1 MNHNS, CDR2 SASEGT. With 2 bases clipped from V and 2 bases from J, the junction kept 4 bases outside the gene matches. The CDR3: CASSEPRQGAYEQYF. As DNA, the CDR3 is TGTGCCAGCAGTGAACCGAGACAGGGGGCCTACGAGCAGTACTTC.

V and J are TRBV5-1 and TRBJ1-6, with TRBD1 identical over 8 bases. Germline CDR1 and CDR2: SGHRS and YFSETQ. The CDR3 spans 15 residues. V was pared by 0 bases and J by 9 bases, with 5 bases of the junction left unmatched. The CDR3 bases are TGCGCCAGCAGCTTGGTCGGACAGGGAGGTTCACCCCTCCACTTT. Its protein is CASSLVGQGGSPLHF.

The CDR3 nucleotides read TGTGCCAGCACGAGAGGGGGGCAAGGCGGGGAGCTGTTTTTT. Its translation: CASTRGGQGGELFF. This chain uses TRBV6-5 with TRBJ2-2; the D gene could be TRBD1 or TRBD2 (6 bases each). The ends were cut back, 7 bases at V and 7 bases at J, with 16 bases in the middle. Germline CDR1 MNHEY, CDR2 SVGAGI. The CDR3 runs 14 residues.

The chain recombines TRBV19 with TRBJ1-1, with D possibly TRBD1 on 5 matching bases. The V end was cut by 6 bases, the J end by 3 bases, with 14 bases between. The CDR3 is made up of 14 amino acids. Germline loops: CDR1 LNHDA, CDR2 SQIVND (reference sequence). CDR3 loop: CASSPGFWYTEAFF. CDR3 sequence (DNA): TGTGCCAGTAGCCCAGGGTTTTGGTACACTGAAGCTTTCTTT.

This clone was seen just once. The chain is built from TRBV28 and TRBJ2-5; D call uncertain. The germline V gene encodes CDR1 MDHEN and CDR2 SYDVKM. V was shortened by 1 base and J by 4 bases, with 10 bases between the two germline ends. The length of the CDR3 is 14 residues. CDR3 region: CASSLSGPGETQYF. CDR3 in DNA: TGTGCCAGCAGTTTATCGGGTCCGGGAGAGACCCAGTACTTC.

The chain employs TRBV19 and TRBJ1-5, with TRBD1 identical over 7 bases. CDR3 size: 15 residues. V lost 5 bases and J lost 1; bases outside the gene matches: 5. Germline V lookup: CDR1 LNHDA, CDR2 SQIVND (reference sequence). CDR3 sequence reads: CASSRGTVSNQPQHF. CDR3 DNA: TGTGCCAGTAGTCGCGGGACAGTCAGCAATCAGCCCCAGCATTTT. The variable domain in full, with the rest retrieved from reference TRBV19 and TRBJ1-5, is DGGITQSPKYLFRKEGQNVTLSCEQNLNHDAMYWYRQDPGQGLRLIYYSQIVNDFQKGDIAEGYSVSREKKESFPLTVTSAQKNPTAFYLCASSRGTVSNQPQHFGDGTRLSIL.

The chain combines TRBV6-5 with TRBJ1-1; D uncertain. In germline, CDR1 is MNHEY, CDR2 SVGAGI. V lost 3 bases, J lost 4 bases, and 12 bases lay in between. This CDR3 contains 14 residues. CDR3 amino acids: CASSYRIGGTEAFF. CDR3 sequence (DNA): TGTGCCAGCAGTTATCGGATCGGAGGCACTGAAGCTTTCTTT.

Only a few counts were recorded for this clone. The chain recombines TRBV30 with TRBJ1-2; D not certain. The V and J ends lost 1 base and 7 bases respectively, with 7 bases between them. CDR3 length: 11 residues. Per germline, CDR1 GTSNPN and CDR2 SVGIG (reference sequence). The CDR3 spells CAWSGGTGYTF. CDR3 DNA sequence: TGTGCCTGGAGTGGGGGTACTGGCTACACCTTC.

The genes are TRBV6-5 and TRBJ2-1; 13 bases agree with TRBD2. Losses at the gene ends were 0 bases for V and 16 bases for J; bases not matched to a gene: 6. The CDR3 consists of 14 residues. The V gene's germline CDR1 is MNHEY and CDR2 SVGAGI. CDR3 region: CASSYSTSGGGLFF. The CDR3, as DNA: TGTGCCAGCAGTTACTCCACTAGCGGGGGGGGCCTCTTCTTC.

CDR3 amino acids: CASSPAGGIQYF. The CDR3 bases are TGTGCCAGCAGCCCGGCTGGCGGCATTCAGTACTTC. The chain is built from TRBV7-2 and TRBJ2-4; D gene unclear. The CDR3 has 12 amino acids. Deletions cut 5 bases from V and 9 bases from J, with 11 bases between. Germline V gene sequence: CDR1 SGHTA, CDR2 FQGNSA.

This chain's CDR3 is CASSRRLGLEGYNEQFF. In nucleotides, the CDR3 is TGTGCCAGCAGCAGAAGACTTGGACTAGAGGGCTACAATGAGCAGTTCTTC. V and J are TRBV5-4 and TRBJ2-1, with 7 bases matching TRBD2. The germline V gene has CDR1 SGHNT and CDR2 YYREEE (reference sequence). This CDR3 is 17 amino acids long. Losses at the gene ends were 4 bases for V and 3 bases for J; bases not matched to a gene: 13.

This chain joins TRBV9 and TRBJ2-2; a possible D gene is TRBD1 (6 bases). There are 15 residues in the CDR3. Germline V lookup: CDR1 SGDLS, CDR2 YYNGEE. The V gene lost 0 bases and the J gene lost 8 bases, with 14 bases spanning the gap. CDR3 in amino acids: CASSVDRAGIGELFF. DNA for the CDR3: TGTGCCAGCAGCGTAGACAGGGCAGGGATTGGGGAGCTGTTTTTT.